Described below is a single T cell receptor beta chain sequence and its context. CDR1 and CDR2 from the germline V gene are MNHEY and SMNVEV (reference sequence). Trimming took off 5 bases at V and 4 bases at J, with 18 bases between the two ends. The CDR3 covers 15 residues. These data belong to a study of blood T cell repertoires in COVID-19. In the original processing: Researchers report that nucleated cell counts were estimated from reference gene primer amplification. Produced via immunoSEQ multiplex PCR; TCRdb's table is partial and in-frame only. The DNA gave D and trimming, while V, J and clone size come from that table. This table holds about 30,000 clones, around 84% found once.

The chain uses TRBV27 and TRBJ2-7; the D gene is possibly TRBD2 (5 bases). The sequence derives from a human donor in a cohort sampled during active COVID-19. The donor label of this sample is uncertain. Sequences were obtained from peripheral blood. The CDR3 region has the DNA TGTGCCAGCAGTGTACAACCGGGATCGGGATACGAGCAGTACTTC. Its translation is CASSVQPGSGYEQYF.